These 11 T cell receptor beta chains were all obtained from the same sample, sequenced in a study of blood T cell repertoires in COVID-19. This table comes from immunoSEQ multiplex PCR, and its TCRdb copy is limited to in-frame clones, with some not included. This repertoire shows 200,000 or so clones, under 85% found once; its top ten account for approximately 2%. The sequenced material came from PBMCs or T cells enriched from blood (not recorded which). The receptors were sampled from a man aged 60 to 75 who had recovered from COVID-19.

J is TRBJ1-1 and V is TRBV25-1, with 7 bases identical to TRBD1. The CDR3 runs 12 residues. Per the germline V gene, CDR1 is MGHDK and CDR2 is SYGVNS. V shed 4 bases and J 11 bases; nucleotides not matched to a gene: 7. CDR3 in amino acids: CASSVGGGYAFF. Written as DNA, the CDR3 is TGTGCCAGCAGTGTAGGGGGCGGGTATGCTTTCTTT.

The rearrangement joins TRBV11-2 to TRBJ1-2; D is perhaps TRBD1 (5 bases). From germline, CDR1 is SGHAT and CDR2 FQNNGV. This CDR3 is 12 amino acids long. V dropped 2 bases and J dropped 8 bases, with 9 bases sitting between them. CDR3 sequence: CASSLLWGGYTF. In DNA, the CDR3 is TGTGCCAGCAGCTTATTATGGGGCGGCTACACCTTC.

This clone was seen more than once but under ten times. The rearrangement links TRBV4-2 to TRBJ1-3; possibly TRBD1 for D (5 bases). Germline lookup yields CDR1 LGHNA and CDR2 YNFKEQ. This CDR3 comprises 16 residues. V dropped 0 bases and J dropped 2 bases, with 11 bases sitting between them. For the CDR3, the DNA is TGTGCCAGCAGCCAAGATGGAGCAGGGCCTGGAAACACCATATATTTT. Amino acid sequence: CASSQDGAGPGNTIYF.

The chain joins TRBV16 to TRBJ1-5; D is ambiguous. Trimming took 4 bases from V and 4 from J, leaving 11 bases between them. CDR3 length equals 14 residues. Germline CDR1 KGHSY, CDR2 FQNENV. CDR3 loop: CASSPSGGNQPQHF. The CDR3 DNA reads TGTGCCAGCAGCCCCTCGGGCGGGAATCAGCCCCAGCATTTT.

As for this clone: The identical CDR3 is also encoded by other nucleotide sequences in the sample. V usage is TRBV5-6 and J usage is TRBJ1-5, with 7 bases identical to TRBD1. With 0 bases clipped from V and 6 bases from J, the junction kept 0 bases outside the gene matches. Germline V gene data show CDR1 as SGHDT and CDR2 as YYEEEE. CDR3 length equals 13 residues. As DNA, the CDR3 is TGTGCCAGCAGCTTGGACAGGGGTCAGCCCCAGCATTTT. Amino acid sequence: CASSLDRGQPQHF. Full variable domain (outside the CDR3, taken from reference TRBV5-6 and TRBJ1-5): DAGVTQSPTHLIKTRGQQVTLRCSPKSGHDTVSWYQQALGQGPQFIFQYYEEEERQRGNFPDRFSGHQFPNYSSELNVNALLLGDSALYLCASSLDRGQPQHFGDGTRLSIL.

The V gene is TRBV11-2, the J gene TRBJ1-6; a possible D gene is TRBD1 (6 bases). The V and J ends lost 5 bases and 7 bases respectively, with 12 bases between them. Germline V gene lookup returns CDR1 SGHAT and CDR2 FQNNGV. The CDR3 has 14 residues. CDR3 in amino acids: CASSHGQSNSPLHF. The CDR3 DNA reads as TGTGCCAGCAGCCACGGACAGTCGAATTCACCCCTCCACTTT.

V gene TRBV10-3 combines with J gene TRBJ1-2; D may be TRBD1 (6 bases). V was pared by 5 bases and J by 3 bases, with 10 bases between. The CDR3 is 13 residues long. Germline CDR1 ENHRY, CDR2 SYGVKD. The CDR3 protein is CAISYRVDYGYTF. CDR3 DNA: TGTGCCATCAGTTACAGGGTTGACTATGGCTACACCTTC.

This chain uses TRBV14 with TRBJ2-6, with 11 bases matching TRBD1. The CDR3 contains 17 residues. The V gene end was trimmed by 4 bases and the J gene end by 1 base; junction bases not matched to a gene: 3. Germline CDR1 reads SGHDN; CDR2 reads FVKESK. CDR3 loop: CASSRTGGTSGANVLTF. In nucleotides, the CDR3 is TGTGCCAGCAGCCGGACAGGGGGCACGTCTGGGGCCAACGTCCTGACTTTC.

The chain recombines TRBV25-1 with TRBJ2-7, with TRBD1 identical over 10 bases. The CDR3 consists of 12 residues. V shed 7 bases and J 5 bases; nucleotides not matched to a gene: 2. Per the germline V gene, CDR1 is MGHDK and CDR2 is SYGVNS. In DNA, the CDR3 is TGTGCCAGCAACGACAGGGGGCACGAGCAGTACTTC. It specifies CASNDRGHEQYF.

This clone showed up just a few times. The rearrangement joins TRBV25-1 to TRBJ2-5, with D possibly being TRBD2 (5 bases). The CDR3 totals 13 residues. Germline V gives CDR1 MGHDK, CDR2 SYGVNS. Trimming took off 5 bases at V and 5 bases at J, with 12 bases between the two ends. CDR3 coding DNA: TGTGCCAGCAGTAACTCCCCGGGGGAGACCCAGTACTTC. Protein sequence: CASSNSPGETQYF.

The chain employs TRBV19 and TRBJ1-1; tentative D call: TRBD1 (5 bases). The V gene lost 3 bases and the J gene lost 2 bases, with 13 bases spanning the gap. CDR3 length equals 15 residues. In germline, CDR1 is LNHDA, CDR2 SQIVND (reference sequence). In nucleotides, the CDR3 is TGTGCCAGTAGTATGGGCAGGGTGGGAAACACTGAAGCTTTCTTT. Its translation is CASSMGRVGNTEAFF.